The 3 T cell receptor beta chains presented below share a single source sample, sequenced in a study of T cell responses to AZD1222 COVID-19 vaccine. Assay: immunoSEQ multiplex PCR; the TCRdb copy retains only in-frame clones and omits some. This sample has tens of thousands of clones, with around 80% found just once. The material was peripheral blood, obtained on day 0 of AZD1222 vaccination. The source is an adult in good health.

The chain's CDR3 is CASSTRAELNYGYTF. The CDR3, as DNA: TGTGCCAGTAGTACCCGGGCGGAATTGAACTATGGCTACACCTTC. This chain joins TRBV19 and TRBJ1-2; D not resolved. This CDR3 region has 15 residues. Germline CDR1 reads LNHDA; CDR2 reads SQIVND (reference sequence). V lost 4 bases and J 2 bases, leaving 14 bases between the germline ends. The full variable domain, in which reference TRBV19 and TRBJ1-2 provide the parts outside the CDR3, is DGGITQSPKYLFRKEGQNVTLSCEQNLNHDAMYWYRQDPGQGLRLIYYSQIVNDFQKGDIAEGYSVSREKKESFPLTVTSAQKNPTAFYLCASSTRAELNYGYTFGSGTRLTVV.

The gene calls are TRBV20-1 and TRBJ1-1; D is unresolved. V lost 3 bases and J lost 5, with 4 bases in between. This CDR3 comprises 10 residues. From germline, CDR1 is DFQATT and CDR2 SNEGSKA (reference sequence). The CDR3 nucleotides are TGCAGTGCTAGGAGGACTGAAGCTTTCTTT. Translated: CSARRTEAFF.

The chain carries TRBV24-1 and TRBJ2-3; 8 positions agree with TRBD1. The CDR3 is made up of 13 amino acids. J lost 8 bases, V lost 9 bases, and 9 bases had no gene match. Germline lookup yields CDR1 KGHDR and CDR2 SFDVKD. CDR3: CATEGTGPGTQYF. The CDR3 bases are TGTGCCACCGAGGGGACAGGACCAGGTACGCAGTATTTT.